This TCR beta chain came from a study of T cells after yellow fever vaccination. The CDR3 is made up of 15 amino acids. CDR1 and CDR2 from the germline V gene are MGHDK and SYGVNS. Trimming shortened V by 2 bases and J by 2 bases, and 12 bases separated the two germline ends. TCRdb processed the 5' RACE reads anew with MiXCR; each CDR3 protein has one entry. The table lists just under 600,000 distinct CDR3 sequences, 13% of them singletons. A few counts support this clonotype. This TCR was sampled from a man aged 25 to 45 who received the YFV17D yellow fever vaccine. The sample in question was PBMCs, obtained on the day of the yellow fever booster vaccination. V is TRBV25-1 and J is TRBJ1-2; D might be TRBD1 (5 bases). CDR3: CASSEGGARNYGYTF. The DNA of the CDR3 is TGTGCCAGCAGTGAAGGAGGGGCCAGGAACTATGGCTACACCTTC.